The clone carrying this TCR beta chain was observed many times. Its cognate antigen is unknown. Preceding any ophthalmopathy symptoms, the blood sample dates from first hyperthyroidism diagnosis. The sample belongs to a study of T cells in Graves' hyperthyroidism and ophthalmopathy. Overall study: The blood sample was taken at first diagnosis, before treatment began.

RNA transcripts provided the source from which TCR beta CDR3 regions were amplified. HTBI primers drove first-round RT-PCR of the TCR CDR3. TCRdb redid the calling of the multiplex PCR reads with MiXCR, one entry per CDR3 protein. The sample shows approximately 260,000 distinct CDR3 sequences, around 15% of them seen only once. Study-wide points: Through a model of 13 V-J features, ophthalmopathy was separated from stable hyperthyroidism.

The germline V gene has CDR1 SGHVS and CDR2 FQNEAQ. The V end was cut by 4 bases, the J end by 0 bases, with 10 bases between. The CDR3 is 15 amino acids. The origin of this receptor is a woman aged 45-60 years with Graves' hyperthyroidism that later progressed to Graves' ophthalmopathy. The sample consisted of blood. The J gene is TRBJ1-5, the V gene TRBV7-8; D not certain. The CDR3 loop is CASSYSPNSNQPQHF. DNA of the CDR3: TGTGCCAGCAGCTATTCACCCAATAGCAATCAGCCCCAGCATTTT.